The next 20 T cell receptor beta chains were all read from a single sample in a study of shared clonotypes between healthy human individuals. Data came from immunoSEQ multiplex PCR; TCRdb stores just in-frame clones and leaves some out. The data contain about 510,000 clones, 79% of them singletons. Source material: PBMCs. Receptor source: a woman in her thirties or forties in good health. Some clones in this sample may be carry-over from other donors' samples.

The count of this clone is one. The chain employs TRBV7-9 and TRBJ2-5, with D maybe TRBD1 (6 bases). V was pared by 2 bases and J by 0 bases, with 7 bases between. Germline CDR1 SEHNR, CDR2 FQNEAQ (reference sequence). The CDR3 sequence is 14 residues long. The CDR3 region is CASSLWTDQETQYF. Here the CDR3 DNA reads TGTGCCAGCAGCTTATGGACAGACCAAGAGACCCAGTACTTC.

This clone has only one observation. The rearrangement joins TRBV4-2 to TRBJ2-3, with 7 bases matching TRBD2. Germline V gene sequence: CDR1 LGHNA, CDR2 YNFKEQ. With 1 base clipped from V and 3 bases from J, the junction kept 7 bases outside the gene matches. The CDR3 is 16 residues long. The CDR3 protein is CASSQVVGGVTDTQYF. The CDR3 coding sequence is TGTGCCAGCAGCCAAGTTGTGGGAGGGGTGACAGATACGCAGTATTTT.

Note on this clone: The germline gene is not matched at one end of the junction; a read error may be the cause. For the CDR3, the DNA is TGTGCCGGCAGCCAATGGGCGGGCGAGACCCAGTACTTC. The encoded protein is CAGSQWAGETQYF. The rearrangement joins TRBV28 to TRBJ2-5; D is possibly TRBD2 (5 bases). The CDR3 consists of 13 residues. Germline V lookup: CDR1 MDHEN, CDR2 SYDVKM.

The rearrangement joins TRBV7-6 to TRBJ2-1, with 9 bases that match TRBD2. This CDR3 has 14 residues. J lost 9 bases, V lost 0 bases, and 3 bases had no gene match. Germline CDR1 is SGHVS and CDR2 is FNYEAQ. CDR3 protein: CASSLAAGGGEQFF. The CDR3 bases are TGTGCCAGCAGCTTAGCGGCGGGAGGGGGTGAGCAGTTCTTC. Together with reference TRBV7-6 and TRBJ2-1, the CDR3 gives the full variable domain: GAGVSQSPRYKVTKRGQDVALRCDPISGHVSLYWYRQALGQGPEFLTYFNYEAQQDKSGLPNDRFSAERPEGSISTLTIQRTEQRDSAMYRCASSLAAGGGEQFFGPGTRLTVL.

This chain uses TRBV18 with TRBJ1-4; D is perhaps TRBD1 (5 bases). V shed 3 bases and J shed 4 bases, with 12 bases lying between them. Germline CDR1 reads KGHSH; CDR2 reads LQKENI. CDR3 size: 15 residues. CDR3 protein: CASSPRGADNEKLFF. The CDR3 nucleotides read TGTGCCAGCTCACCCCGTGGGGCCGATAATGAAAAACTGTTTTTT.

The genes are TRBV28 and TRBJ2-1, with D possibly matching TRBD2 (6 bases). Trimming left V 7 bases short and J 6 bases short, with 19 bases between. The CDR3 sequence is 15 residues long. The germline CDR1 and CDR2 sequences are MDHEN and SYDVKM. The CDR3 DNA reads TGTGCCAGCACCCCTCAGGGACTTTTAACCAATGAGCAGTTCTTC. Translating gives CASTPQGLLTNEQFF.

The chain employs TRBV28 and TRBJ1-6; D gene unclear. V was clipped by 3 bases and J by 6 bases, with 12 bases between them. CDR3 length: 15 amino acids. Germline V lookup: CDR1 MDHEN, CDR2 SYDVKM. The CDR3 sequence: CASSLRSFFNSPLHF. In nucleotides, the CDR3 is TGTGCCAGCAGTTTGCGTAGCTTTTTTAATTCACCCCTCCACTTT.

This clone showed up just a few times. The rearrangement uses TRBV4-3 and TRBJ2-1; D is unclear. The V end was cut by 0 bases, the J end by 9 bases, with 15 bases between. The germline V gene has CDR1 LGHNA and CDR2 YSLEER. This CDR3 region has 15 residues. CDR3 DNA sequence: TGCGCCAGCAGCCAAGAATCACTCTCTGATCGTGAGCAGTTCTTC. Translated: CASSQESLSDREQFF.

The chain carries TRBV11-2 and TRBJ2-7, with a possible D match to TRBD2 (5 bases). The CDR3 runs 13 residues. The V gene's germline CDR1 is SGHAT and CDR2 FQNNGV. Trimming cost V 8 bases and J 3 bases, with 14 bases left between them. The CDR3 spells CASGHPGNYEQYF. In DNA form, the CDR3 reads TGTGCCAGCGGGCATCCGGGAAACTACGAGCAGTACTTC.

The chain is built from TRBV18 and TRBJ2-3; 8 bases are shared with TRBD2. There are 16 residues in the CDR3. Germline CDR1 and CDR2: KGHSH and LQKENI. V gave up 2 bases and J gave up 0 bases; unmatched junction bases: 4. CDR3 in amino acids: CASSPSGRVSTDTQYF. The CDR3 DNA reads TGTGCCAGCTCACCATCCGGGAGGGTAAGCACAGATACGCAGTATTTT. The entire variable domain, with the rest obtained from reference TRBV18 and TRBJ2-3, is as follows: NAGVMQNPRHLVRRRGQEARLRCSPMKGHSHVYWYRQLPEEGLKFMVYLQKENIIDESGMPKERFSAEFPKEGPSILRIQQVVRGDSAAYFCASSPSGRVSTDTQYFGPGTRLTVL.

The chain joins TRBV9 to TRBJ2-2; 8 nucleotides align to TRBD2. V lost 0 bases and J lost 1; bases outside the gene matches: 8. Germline CDR1 reads SGDLS; CDR2 reads YYNGEE. The CDR3 consists of 18 residues. This CDR3 is CASSVETSGNLNTGELFF. CDR3 nucleotide sequence: TGTGCCAGCAGCGTAGAAACTAGCGGCAATCTGAACACCGGGGAGCTGTTTTTT.

Only a few counts were recorded for this clone. Different DNA sequences within this sample yield the same CDR3. The chain uses TRBV5-4 and TRBJ1-5; D is undetermined. The length of the CDR3 is 14 residues. Trimming cost V 0 bases and J 2 bases, with 6 bases left between them. The V gene's germline CDR1 is SGHNT and CDR2 YYREEE (reference sequence). CDR3 sequence: CASSLGGGNQPQHF. CDR3 in DNA: TGTGCCAGCAGCTTGGGAGGTGGCAATCAGCCCCAGCATTTT.

The chain employs TRBV28 and TRBJ2-7, with a possible D match to TRBD1 (6 bases). Germline V gene data show CDR1 as MDHEN and CDR2 as SYDVKM. The CDR3 sequence is 12 residues long. V was cut by 11 bases and J by 3 bases, with 14 bases left in between. The CDR3 is CAAGDIVYEQYF. The DNA for the CDR3 is TGTGCCGCAGGGGACATCGTCTACGAGCAGTACTTC.

The chain is built from TRBV27 and TRBJ1-1, with D perhaps TRBD1 (5 bases). The V gene lost 6 bases and the J gene lost 4 bases, with 12 bases spanning the gap. Germline values: CDR1 MNHEY, CDR2 SMNVEV (reference sequence). This CDR3 is 13 amino acids long. The CDR3 protein is CASSRAVSTEAFF. The CDR3 bases are TGTGCCAGCAGCAGGGCCGTGAGCACTGAAGCTTTCTTT.

The chain recombines TRBV7-2 with TRBJ1-1; D gene ambiguous. V lost 5 bases and J 6 bases, leaving 16 bases between the germline ends. This CDR3 is 14 amino acids long. From germline, CDR1 is SGHTA and CDR2 FQGNSA. CDR3 nucleotides: TGTGCCAGCAGCGTGGACCCGGTCCTCCCTGAAGCTTTCTTT. Translated, it gives CASSVDPVLPEAFF.

The table lists this clone with a count of one. V gene TRBV19 combines with J gene TRBJ2-3, with D perhaps matching TRBD1 or TRBD2 (5 bases each). This CDR3 is built from 15 residues. CDR1 and CDR2 from the germline V gene are LNHDA and SQIVND (reference sequence). V was pared by 5 bases and J by 0 bases, with 12 bases between. CDR3 in amino acids: CASSHPGTSTDTQYF. CDR3 DNA sequence: TGTGCCAGTAGTCACCCGGGGACCAGCACAGATACGCAGTATTTT.

This clone was detected once. The chain combines TRBV27 with TRBJ2-7; tentatively, D is TRBD1 or TRBD2 (5 bases each). Trimming pared 1 base from V and 2 bases from J, leaving 9 bases between. Germline V gives CDR1 MNHEY, CDR2 SMNVEV (reference sequence). The CDR3 contains 14 residues. CDR3 coding DNA: TGTGCCAGCAGTTTATATGGGGGAGCCTACGAGCAGTACTTC. Translated, it gives CASSLYGGAYEQYF.

The chain joins TRBV6-5 to TRBJ2-1, with TRBD2 as a possible D gene (5 bases). This CDR3 comprises 15 residues. V lost 4 bases to trimming and J lost 9 bases, with 19 bases between them. The germline gives CDR1 MNHEY, CDR2 SVGAGI. The CDR3 DNA sequence: TGTGCCAGCAGTTCGACTATTAGTGGGAGAATTGAGCAGTTCTTC. Residues: CASSSTISGRIEQFF.

CDR3 nucleotides: TGTGCCAGCAGCTTGGGGGTAGGGGAAAACCGGAACACTGAAGCTTTCTTT. Its translation is CASSLGVGENRNTEAFF. V usage is TRBV5-4 and J usage is TRBJ1-1; possibly TRBD1 for D (5 bases). CDR3 length equals 17 residues. V lost 0 bases, J lost 1 base, and 16 bases lay in between. From germline, CDR1 is SGHNT and CDR2 YYREEE (reference sequence). Together with reference TRBV5-4 and TRBJ1-1, the CDR3 gives the full variable domain: ETGVTQSPTHLIKTRGQQVTLRCSSQSGHNTVSWYQQALGQGPQFIFQYYREEENGRGNFPPRFSGLQFPNYSSELNVNALELDDSALYLCASSLGVGENRNTEAFFGQGTRLTVV.

The J gene is TRBJ1-5, the V gene TRBV19; 9 positions agree with TRBD1. Germline loops: CDR1 LNHDA, CDR2 SQIVND (reference sequence). Losses at the gene ends were 5 bases for V and 3 bases for J; bases not matched to a gene: 8. This CDR3 spans 16 amino acids. The CDR3 reads CASSFPGQGTNQPQHF. The CDR3 DNA follows: TGTGCCAGTAGTTTTCCGGGACAGGGTACCAATCAGCCCCAGCATTTT. The complete variable domain, with remaining parts taken from reference TRBV19 and TRBJ1-5, reads DGGITQSPKYLFRKEGQNVTLSCEQNLNHDAMYWYRQDPGQGLRLIYYSQIVNDFQKGDIAEGYSVSREKKESFPLTVTSAQKNPTAFYLCASSFPGQGTNQPQHFGDGTRLSIL.